A single sample is the source of the 10 T cell receptor beta chains below, sequenced in a study of cytomegalovirus exposure and HLA in healthy donors. The PCR made use of 60 Vbeta and 13 Jbeta primers. Generated by immunoSEQ multiplex PCR, the TCRdb table keeps only in-frame clones and is missing some. The data hold 95,000 to 150,000 clones, with 15% observed a single time. Sequencing used PBMCs. The receptor source for this set is a woman aged 18-35 years in good health and CMV-seronegative.

This clone was observed a few times. This sequence joins TRBV5-1 and TRBJ1-4; unclear D gene. Germline lookup yields CDR1 SGHRS and CDR2 YFSETQ. V lost 0 bases and J lost 8, with 14 bases in between. This CDR3 comprises 15 residues. The CDR3 loop is CASSLAPSEGEKLFF. CDR3 DNA sequence: TGCGCCAGCAGCTTGGCCCCCTCCGAGGGAGAAAAACTGTTTTTT. Full variable domain (missing parts from reference TRBV5-1 and TRBJ1-4): KAGVTQTPRYLIKTRGQQVTLSCSPISGHRSVSWYQQTPGQGLQFLFEYFSETQRNKGNFPGRFSGRQFSNSRSEMNVSTLELGDSALYLCASSLAPSEGEKLFFGSGTQLSVL.

CDR3: CASSLEAGNEQFF. CDR3 sequence (DNA): TGTGCCAGCAGCTTAGAAGCAGGGAATGAGCAGTTCTTC. V usage is TRBV11-3 and J usage is TRBJ2-1; D might be TRBD1 (5 bases). There are 13 residues in the CDR3. V lost 0 bases to trimming and J lost 7 bases, with 7 bases between them. Germline V gene sequence: CDR1 SGHNT, CDR2 YENEEA.

The chain links TRBV11-1 to TRBJ2-1, with D perhaps TRBD2 (5 bases). V lost 4 bases to trimming and J lost 8 bases, with 12 bases between them. The germline CDR1 and CDR2 sequences are SGHAT and FQDESV (reference sequence). The CDR3 covers 13 residues. The CDR3 DNA reads as TGTGCCAGCAGCTCCACTAGTGTCGATGAGCAGTTCTTC. Translation: CASSSTSVDEQFF.

This chain links TRBV7-3 with TRBJ2-5, with D maybe TRBD2 (7 bases). The V end was cut by 5 bases, the J end by 2 bases, with 18 bases between. Germline V gene sequence: CDR1 SGHTA, CDR2 FQGTGA. The CDR3 consists of 16 residues. The CDR3 DNA sequence: TGTGCCAGCAGCCAGGGGCTAGCGGAGGCTCAAGAGACCCAGTACTTC. This gives the protein CASSQGLAEAQETQYF.

This clone has more than one count but fewer than ten. The chain is built from TRBV9 and TRBJ1-6, with 9 bases that match TRBD1. Germline V gene data show CDR1 as SGDLS and CDR2 as YYNGEE. This CDR3 region has 16 residues. V trimming: 0 bases; J trimming: 10 bases; junction bases outside the gene matches: 8. The CDR3 DNA reads TGTGCCAGCAGCGTAGAGGGGGGACAGGGCCGATCACCCCTCCACTTT. Amino acid sequence: CASSVEGGQGRSPLHF.

V usage is TRBV19 and J usage is TRBJ1-4; 9 nucleotides match TRBD1. The CDR3 runs to 14 residues. From germline, CDR1 is LNHDA and CDR2 SQIVND (reference sequence). Trimming at V came to 10 bases and at J to 5 bases, leaving 8 bases not matched to a gene. For the CDR3, the DNA is TGTGCCACCCGTGGGGACAGGGCGAATGAAAAACTGTTTTTT. It specifies CATRGDRANEKLFF.

This rearrangement joins TRBV5-6 to TRBJ1-5, with 8 bases aligning to TRBD1. V shed 0 bases and J 3 bases; nucleotides not matched to a gene: 2. Germline assignment: CDR1 SGHDT and CDR2 YYEEEE. This CDR3 comprises 15 residues. The CDR3 region is CASSLGTGFNQPQHF. The CDR3 DNA sequence: TGTGCCAGCAGCTTGGGGACAGGGTTCAATCAGCCCCAGCATTTT.

The genes are TRBV4-2 and TRBJ2-5; 7 bases are a match to TRBD1. The J segment lost 5 bases and the V segment lost 0 bases, leaving 3 bases of the junction unmatched. Germline values: CDR1 LGHNA, CDR2 YNFKEQ. There are 14 residues in the CDR3. DNA for the CDR3: TGTGCCAGCAGCCAAGAGCCCAGGGGGGAGACCCAGTACTTC. Encoded protein: CASSQEPRGETQYF.

This chain connects TRBV2 to TRBJ2-3; 9 bases are a match to TRBD1. The CDR3 contains 14 residues. Looked up from germline, CDR1 is SNHLY and CDR2 is FYNNEI. The trim removed 6 bases at V and 5 bases at J, leaving 6 bases unmatched. As DNA, the CDR3 is TGTGCCAGCAGCGGACAGGGGCTGGGAGATACGCAGTATTTT. Its translation: CASSGQGLGDTQYF.

The chain has TRBV5-8 and TRBJ1-6; D unresolved. Germline loops: CDR1 SGHTS, CDR2 YDEGEE. This CDR3 contains 14 residues. V lost 0 bases, J lost 7 bases, and 8 bases lay in between. CDR3 amino acids: CASSLDPGNSPLHF. CDR3 coding DNA: TGTGCCAGCAGCTTGGATCCAGGAAATTCACCCCTCCACTTT.